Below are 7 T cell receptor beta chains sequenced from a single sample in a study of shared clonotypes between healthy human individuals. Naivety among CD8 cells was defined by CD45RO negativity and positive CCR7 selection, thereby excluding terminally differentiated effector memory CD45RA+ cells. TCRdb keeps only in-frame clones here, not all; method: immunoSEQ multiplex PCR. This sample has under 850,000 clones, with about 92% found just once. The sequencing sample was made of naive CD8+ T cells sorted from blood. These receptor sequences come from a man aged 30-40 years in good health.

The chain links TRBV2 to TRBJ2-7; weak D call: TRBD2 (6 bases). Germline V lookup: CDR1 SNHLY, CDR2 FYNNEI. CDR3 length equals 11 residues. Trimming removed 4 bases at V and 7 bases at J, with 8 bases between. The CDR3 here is CASSVGGEQYF. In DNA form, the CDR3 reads TGTGCCAGCAGTGTGGGGGGTGAGCAGTACTTC.

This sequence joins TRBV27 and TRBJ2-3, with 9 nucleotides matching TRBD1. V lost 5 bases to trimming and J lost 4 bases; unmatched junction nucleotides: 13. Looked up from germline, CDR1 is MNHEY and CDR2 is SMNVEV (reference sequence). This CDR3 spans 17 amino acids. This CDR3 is CASSHLYTGTGPDTQYF. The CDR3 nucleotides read TGTGCCAGCAGTCACCTATATACCGGGACAGGGCCAGATACGCAGTATTTT.

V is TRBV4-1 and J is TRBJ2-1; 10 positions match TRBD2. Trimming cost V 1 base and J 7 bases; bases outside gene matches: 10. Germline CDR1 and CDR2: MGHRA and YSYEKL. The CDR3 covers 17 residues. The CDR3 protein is CASSQVPASGSNNEQFF. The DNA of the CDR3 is TGCGCCAGCAGCCAAGTCCCCGCTAGCGGGAGTAATAATGAGCAGTTCTTC.

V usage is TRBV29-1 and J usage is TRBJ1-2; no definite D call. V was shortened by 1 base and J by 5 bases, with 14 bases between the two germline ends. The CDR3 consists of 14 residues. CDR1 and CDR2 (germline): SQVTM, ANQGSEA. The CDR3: CSVEGADGLYGYTF. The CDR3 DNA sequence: TGCAGCGTTGAAGGGGCCGATGGGCTGTATGGCTACACCTTC.

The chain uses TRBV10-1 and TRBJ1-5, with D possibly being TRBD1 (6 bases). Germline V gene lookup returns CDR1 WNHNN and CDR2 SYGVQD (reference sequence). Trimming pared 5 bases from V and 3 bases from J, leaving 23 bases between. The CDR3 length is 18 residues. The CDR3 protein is CASSRGIGGRLDNQPQHF. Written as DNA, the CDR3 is TGCGCCAGCAGTCGAGGAATTGGGGGGCGCTTAGACAATCAGCCCCAGCATTTT.

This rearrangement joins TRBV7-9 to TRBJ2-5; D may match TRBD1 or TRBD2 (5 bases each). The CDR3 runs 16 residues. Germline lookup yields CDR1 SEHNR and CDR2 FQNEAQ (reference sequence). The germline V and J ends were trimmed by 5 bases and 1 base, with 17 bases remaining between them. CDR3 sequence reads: CASSQTAVRLQETQYF. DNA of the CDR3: TGTGCCAGCAGCCAGACAGCGGTAAGACTCCAAGAGACCCAGTACTTC.

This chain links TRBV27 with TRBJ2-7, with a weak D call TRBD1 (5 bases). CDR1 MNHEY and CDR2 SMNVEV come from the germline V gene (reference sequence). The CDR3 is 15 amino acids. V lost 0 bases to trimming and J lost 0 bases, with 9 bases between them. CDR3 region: CASSLSGDSSYEQYF. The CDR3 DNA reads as TGTGCCAGCAGTTTATCCGGCGACAGCTCCTACGAGCAGTACTTC.